This is a list of T cell receptor beta chains from one sample in a study of OX40 agonist ivuxolimab in advanced cancers. The data were produced by immunoSEQ multiplex PCR, yet TCRdb's version contains in-frame clones alone and is incomplete. The sample shows approximately 74,000 clones, roughly four fifths of them seen only once. The specimen comprised CD4+ or CD8+ T cells sorted from blood, sampled in a trial of the OX40 agonist ivuxolimab. The receptors come from an adult with an advanced solid tumor such as melanoma, head and neck, liver or kidney cancer. CDR3s include the opening cysteine and the closing phenylalanine or tryptophan. The order of the fields is V gene, D gene, J gene, clone size, CDR3 protein, CDR3 DNA. The D gene is left open where the match is weak. Clone size appears in some rows only: once, few, many, or a class for an expanded clone.

v_call: TRBV19
d_call: TRBD1
j_call: TRBJ1-6
clone_size: NA
cdr3_aa: CASSISTGGSVGSPLHF
cdr3_nt: TGTGCCAGTAGTATATCGACAGGGGGCTCGGTTGGTTCACCCCTCCACTTT

v_call: TRBV5-1
d_call: NA
j_call: TRBJ1-1
clone_size: NA
cdr3_aa: CASSLAGFGGNTEAFF
cdr3_nt: TGCGCCAGCAGCTTGGCCGGCTTCGGGGGGAACACTGAAGCTTTCTTT

v_call: TRBV6-6
d_call: NA
j_call: TRBJ2-7
clone_size: NA
cdr3_aa: CASNGGSYEQYF
cdr3_nt: TGTGCCAGCAATGGCGGTTCCTACGAGCAGTACTTC

v_call: TRBV28
d_call: TRBD2
j_call: TRBJ2-3
clone_size: NA
cdr3_aa: CASSSPLAGIGTDTQYF
cdr3_nt: TGTGCCAGCAGTTCCCCCTTAGCGGGCATTGGCACAGATACGCAGTATTTT

v_call: TRBV7-2
d_call: NA
j_call: TRBJ1-4
clone_size: NA
cdr3_aa: CASSFGQNEKLFF
cdr3_nt: TGTGCCAGCAGCTTTGGGCAAAATGAAAAACTGTTTTTT

v_call: TRBV2
d_call: NA
j_call: TRBJ1-2
clone_size: NA
cdr3_aa: CASSQTIYGYTF
cdr3_nt: TGTGCCAGCAGCCAGACAATCTATGGCTACACCTTC

v_call: TRBV5-1
d_call: TRBD2
j_call: TRBJ2-7
clone_size: once
cdr3_aa: CASSGGGLAGYEQYF
cdr3_nt: TGCGCCAGCTCGGGGGGCGGACTAGCGGGTTACGAGCAGTACTTC

v_call: TRBV6-5
d_call: NA
j_call: TRBJ2-7
clone_size: NA
cdr3_aa: CASSAAVAYEQYF
cdr3_nt: TGTGCCAGCAGCGCGGCGGTCGCCTACGAGCAGTACTTC

v_call: TRBV25-1
d_call: NA
j_call: TRBJ2-7
clone_size: NA
cdr3_aa: CASSGGRGGLRYEQYF
cdr3_nt: TGTGCCAGCAGTGGGGGGCGGGGAGGGTTGAGATACGAGCAGTACTTC

v_call: TRBV29-1
d_call: NA
j_call: TRBJ1-1
clone_size: NA
cdr3_aa: CSVQPGERLAFF
cdr3_nt: TGCAGCGTTCAACCTGGCGAGCGTCTAGCTTTCTTT

v_call: TRBV11-2
d_call: NA
j_call: TRBJ1-5
clone_size: NA
cdr3_aa: CASSPNRHQPQHF
cdr3_nt: TGTGCCAGCAGCCCAAATCGCCATCAGCCCCAGCATTTT

v_call: TRBV5-1
d_call: TRBD1
j_call: TRBJ2-1
clone_size: NA
cdr3_aa: CASSLTGQGAYNEQFF
cdr3_nt: TGCGCCAGCAGCCTAACCGGACAGGGGGCCTACAATGAGCAGTTCTTC

v_call: TRBV2
d_call: NA
j_call: TRBJ1-3
clone_size: NA
cdr3_aa: CASSDAGSGNTIYF
cdr3_nt: TGTGCCAGCAGTGATGCGGGGTCTGGAAACACCATATATTTT

v_call: TRBV4-3
d_call: NA
j_call: TRBJ2-1
clone_size: NA
cdr3_aa: CASSPGPASNEQFF
cdr3_nt: TGCGCCAGCAGCCCGGGTCCTGCGAGCAATGAGCAGTTCTTC

v_call: TRBV10-3
d_call: NA
j_call: TRBJ1-1
clone_size: NA
cdr3_aa: CAISEQENTEAFF
cdr3_nt: TGTGCCATCAGTGAGCAGGAGAACACTGAAGCTTTCTTT

v_call: TRBV11-3
d_call: TRBD2
j_call: TRBJ2-7
clone_size: NA
cdr3_aa: CASAPGAQRGDLVQQYF
cdr3_nt: TGTGCCAGCGCCCCTGGGGCCCAGCGGGGAGACCTCGTCCAGCAGTACTTC

v_call: TRBV19
d_call: TRBD1
j_call: TRBJ1-5
clone_size: few
cdr3_aa: CASTIGSGTANQPQHF
cdr3_nt: TGTGCCAGTACCATAGGATCCGGGACAGCTAATCAGCCCCAGCATTTT

v_call: TRBV25-1
d_call: TRBD2
j_call: TRBJ2-1
clone_size: NA
cdr3_aa: CASSEDGSGKNREQFF
cdr3_nt: TGTGCCAGCAGTGAAGATGGTAGCGGGAAAAATAGGGAGCAGTTCTTC

v_call: TRBV2
d_call: TRBD1
j_call: TRBJ1-5
clone_size: few
cdr3_aa: CASSVPGQGSPFNQPQHF
cdr3_nt: TGTGCCAGCAGTGTACCGGGACAGGGGTCCCCATTCAATCAGCCCCAGCATTTT

v_call: TRBV28
d_call: NA
j_call: TRBJ2-7
clone_size: NA
cdr3_aa: CASSLAYEQYF
cdr3_nt: TGTGCCAGCAGTTTGGCCTACGAGCAGTACTTC

v_call: TRBV13
d_call: TRBD2
j_call: TRBJ2-1
clone_size: NA
cdr3_aa: CASRSSPVGGYNEQFF
cdr3_nt: TGTGCCAGCAGGTCAAGCCCCGTGGGAGGGTACAATGAGCAGTTCTTC

v_call: TRBV6-5
d_call: NA
j_call: TRBJ2-3
clone_size: NA
cdr3_aa: CASRPPSPSTDTQYF
cdr3_nt: TGTGCCAGCAGGCCCCCAAGCCCTAGCACAGATACGCAGTATTTT

v_call: TRBV18
d_call: NA
j_call: TRBJ2-2
clone_size: NA
cdr3_aa: CASSPSRSGRNTGELFF
cdr3_nt: TGTGCCAGCTCACCATCAAGGTCCGGACGAAACACCGGGGAGCTGTTTTTT

v_call: TRBV28
d_call: NA
j_call: TRBJ1-3
clone_size: few
cdr3_aa: CASSLVSMSGNTIYF
cdr3_nt: TGTGCCAGCAGTTTGGTCAGTATGTCTGGAAACACCATATATTTT

v_call: TRBV6-1
d_call: TRBD1
j_call: TRBJ1-4
clone_size: NA
cdr3_aa: CASRNTGVNEKLFF
cdr3_nt: TGTGCCAGCAGGAATACAGGGGTTAATGAAAAACTGTTTTTT

v_call: TRBV19
d_call: NA
j_call: TRBJ2-3
clone_size: NA
cdr3_aa: CASSKPSIIDTQYF
cdr3_nt: TGTGCCAGTAGTAAGCCTTCCATCATAGATACGCAGTATTTT

v_call: TRBV11-2
d_call: NA
j_call: TRBJ2-1
clone_size: NA
cdr3_aa: CASSLDVASGEQFF
cdr3_nt: TGTGCCAGCAGCTTAGATGTCGCCAGTGGTGAGCAGTTCTTC

v_call: TRBV28
d_call: NA
j_call: TRBJ2-6
clone_size: NA
cdr3_aa: CASRVPSSGANVLTF
cdr3_nt: TGTGCCAGCAGGGTCCCCTCCTCTGGGGCCAACGTCCTGACTTTC

v_call: TRBV4-1
d_call: NA
j_call: TRBJ1-4
clone_size: NA
cdr3_aa: CASSQSEGDEKLFF
cdr3_nt: TGCGCCAGCAGCCAATCGGAGGGTGATGAAAAACTGTTTTTT

v_call: TRBV7-2
d_call: TRBD2
j_call: TRBJ2-3
clone_size: NA
cdr3_aa: CASSPTSGGARVTQYF
cdr3_nt: TGTGCCAGCAGCCCCACTAGCGGGGGGGCGAGGGTTACGCAGTATTTT

v_call: TRBV7-6
d_call: TRBD2
j_call: TRBJ2-1
clone_size: NA
cdr3_aa: CASSAERGGSYNEQFF
cdr3_nt: TGTGCCAGCAGCGCCGAACGGGGGGGCTCCTACAATGAGCAGTTCTTC

v_call: TRBV7-8
d_call: NA
j_call: TRBJ1-1
clone_size: NA
cdr3_aa: CASSLGAGNMNTEAFF
cdr3_nt: TGTGCCAGCAGCTTAGGGGCAGGAAATATGAACACTGAAGCTTTCTTT

v_call: TRBV6-1
d_call: NA
j_call: TRBJ1-6
clone_size: NA
cdr3_aa: CASSETEGWGRNDSPLHF
cdr3_nt: TGTGCCAGCAGTGAAACCGAGGGCTGGGGGCGCAACGACTCACCCCTCCACTTT

v_call: TRBV28
d_call: TRBD2
j_call: TRBJ2-1
clone_size: NA
cdr3_aa: CATRTSGVNNEQFF
cdr3_nt: TGTGCCACCAGGACTAGCGGGGTCAACAATGAGCAGTTCTTC

v_call: TRBV5-1
d_call: NA
j_call: TRBJ2-6
clone_size: NA
cdr3_aa: CASSVSGGANVLTF
cdr3_nt: TGCGCCAGCAGCGTTAGCGGTGGGGCCAACGTCCTGACTTTC

v_call: TRBV27
d_call: TRBD2
j_call: TRBJ2-3
clone_size: once
cdr3_aa: CASTFLRGGVTDTQYF
cdr3_nt: TGTGCCAGCACCTTCCTGCGCGGGGGGGTCACAGATACGCAGTATTTT

v_call: TRBV28
d_call: NA
j_call: TRBJ2-5
clone_size: NA
cdr3_aa: CASTFGGGRGKTQYF
cdr3_nt: TGTGCCAGCACCTTTGGGGGGGGCAGGGGAAAGACCCAGTACTTC

v_call: TRBV29-1
d_call: NA
j_call: TRBJ1-5
clone_size: NA
cdr3_aa: CSVARDTNQPQHF
cdr3_nt: TGCAGCGTAGCACGGGACACGAATCAGCCCCAGCATTTT

v_call: TRBV2
d_call: NA
j_call: TRBJ2-2
clone_size: few
cdr3_aa: CASMAGSSNTGELFF
cdr3_nt: TGTGCCAGCATGGCGGGCAGTTCGAACACCGGGGAGCTGTTTTTT

v_call: TRBV7-3
d_call: TRBD2
j_call: TRBJ2-3
clone_size: NA
cdr3_aa: CASSLSPGTSGGAATQYF
cdr3_nt: TGTGCCAGCAGCTTAAGCCCCGGAACTAGCGGGGGTGCCGCTACGCAGTATTTT

v_call: TRBV7-9
d_call: TRBD1
j_call: TRBJ2-5
clone_size: NA
cdr3_aa: CASSQTGLQETQYF
cdr3_nt: TGTGCCAGCAGCCAGACAGGGCTCCAAGAGACCCAGTACTTC

v_call: TRBV10-3
d_call: TRBD2
j_call: TRBJ2-7
clone_size: once
cdr3_aa: CAISPGLATYEQYF
cdr3_nt: TGTGCCATCAGCCCGGGACTAGCAACCTACGAGCAGTACTTC

v_call: TRBV4-3
d_call: TRBD1
j_call: TRBJ1-2
clone_size: NA
cdr3_aa: CASSQETGGDGYTF
cdr3_nt: TGCGCCAGCAGCCAAGAGACAGGGGGCGATGGCTACACCTTC